These T cell receptor beta chains were read from a single sample in a study of cytomegalovirus exposure and HLA in healthy donors. TCRdb's copy holds only in-frame clones and misses some; the assay was immunoSEQ multiplex PCR. Recorded for this sample: 100,000 to 150,000 clones. Sequenced: PBMCs. These receptors all stem from a man aged 18 to 29 in good health and CMV-seronegative. Both conserved end residues are part of each CDR3. The D gene is left open where the match is weak.

j_call: TRBJ2-1; d_call: -; v_call: TRBV5-1; cdr3_aa: CASSPWVDRGNEQFF; cdr3_nt: TGCGCCAGCAGCCCCTGGGTGGATAGAGGCAATGAGCAGTTCTTC
j_call: TRBJ2-7; d_call: -; v_call: TRBV6-5; cdr3_aa: CASSYSKRGEEQYF; cdr3_nt: TGTGCCAGCAGTTACTCGAAAAGGGGCGAAGAGCAGTACTTC
j_call: TRBJ2-1; d_call: TRBD1; v_call: TRBV5-6; cdr3_aa: CASSWGTGRNEQFF; cdr3_nt: TGTGCCAGCAGCTGGGGGACAGGTCGCAATGAGCAGTTCTTC
j_call: TRBJ1-1; d_call: -; v_call: TRBV7-8; cdr3_aa: CASSLDSNTEAFF; cdr3_nt: TGTGCCAGCAGCTTAGACTCGAACACTGAAGCTTTCTTT
j_call: TRBJ2-7; d_call: TRBD1; v_call: TRBV27; cdr3_aa: CASSLRQGPNEQYF; cdr3_nt: TGTGCCAGCAGTCTTAGACAGGGTCCCAACGAGCAGTACTTC
j_call: TRBJ1-4; d_call: TRBD1; v_call: TRBV29-1; cdr3_aa: CSVDQAGGQDEKLFF; cdr3_nt: TGCAGCGTTGATCAGGCAGGGGGCCAGGACGAAAAACTGTTTTTT
j_call: TRBJ2-6; d_call: -; v_call: TRBV7-8; cdr3_aa: CASSPQTGTGANVLTF; cdr3_nt: TGTGCCAGCAGCCCCCAAACAGGGACTGGGGCCAACGTCCTGACTTTC
j_call: TRBJ1-1; d_call: -; v_call: TRBV15; cdr3_aa: CATSRQTGRATEAFF; cdr3_nt: TGTGCCACCAGCAGACAGACAGGACGAGCCACTGAAGCTTTCTTT
j_call: TRBJ2-3; d_call: TRBD2; v_call: TRBV11-2; cdr3_aa: CASRRTLAASTDTQYF; cdr3_nt: TGTGCCAGCAGACGAACCCTAGCGGCTAGCACAGATACGCAGTATTTT
j_call: TRBJ1-5; d_call: TRBD1; v_call: TRBV15; cdr3_aa: CATSRGQGRDQPQHF; cdr3_nt: TGTGCCACCAGCAGAGGACAGGGGAGAGATCAGCCCCAGCATTTT
j_call: TRBJ1-5; d_call: TRBD1; v_call: TRBV5-1; cdr3_aa: CASSHARQGAQPQHF; cdr3_nt: TGCGCCAGCAGCCATGCGCGGCAGGGGGCTCAGCCCCAGCATTTT
j_call: TRBJ2-7; d_call: TRBD1; v_call: TRBV10-3; cdr3_aa: CAIRQGADEQYF; cdr3_nt: TGTGCCATCCGACAGGGGGCGGATGAGCAGTACTTC
j_call: TRBJ1-1; d_call: TRBD1; v_call: TRBV5-6; cdr3_aa: CASSPGQGLGSGNTEAFF; cdr3_nt: TGTGCCAGCAGCCCTGGACAGGGATTGGGGTCTGGGAACACTGAAGCTTTCTTT
j_call: TRBJ1-5; d_call: -; v_call: TRBV4-2; cdr3_aa: CASSQIARNNQPQHF; cdr3_nt: TGTGCCAGCAGCCAAATTGCCAGAAACAATCAGCCCCAGCATTTT
j_call: TRBJ2-7; d_call: -; v_call: TRBV6-6; cdr3_aa: CASSYVGDEQYF; cdr3_nt: TGTGCCAGCAGTTACGTCGGGGACGAGCAGTACTTC
j_call: TRBJ2-7; d_call: -; v_call: TRBV7-9; cdr3_aa: CASSPDREQYF; cdr3_nt: TGTGCCAGCAGCCCCGACAGGGAGCAGTACTTC
j_call: TRBJ2-5; d_call: -; v_call: TRBV5-4; cdr3_aa: CASSLREEETQYF; cdr3_nt: TGTGCCAGCAGCTTGAGGGAGGAAGAGACCCAGTACTTC
j_call: TRBJ1-1; d_call: -; v_call: TRBV27; cdr3_aa: CASSMDWSMNTEAFF; cdr3_nt: TGTGCCAGCAGCATGGATTGGAGTATGAACACTGAAGCTTTCTTT
j_call: TRBJ2-7; d_call: -; v_call: TRBV30; cdr3_aa: CAWNPRGGGEANF; cdr3_nt: TGTGCCTGGAACCCAAGGGGGGGCGGGGAGGCGAACTTC
j_call: TRBJ2-2; d_call: -; v_call: TRBV9; cdr3_aa: CASSVFRSNTGELFF; cdr3_nt: TGTGCCAGCAGCGTTTTCCGGTCGAACACCGGGGAGCTGTTTTTT
j_call: TRBJ1-2; d_call: TRBD1; v_call: TRBV6-1; cdr3_aa: CASSWTGGLGGYTF; cdr3_nt: TGTGCCAGCAGTTGGACAGGGGGCTTAGGAGGCTACACCTTC
j_call: TRBJ1-1; d_call: -; v_call: TRBV5-1; cdr3_aa: CASTGKNMNTEAFF; cdr3_nt: TGCGCCAGCACGGGGAAGAACATGAACACTGAAGCTTTCTTT
j_call: TRBJ2-3; d_call: -; v_call: TRBV19; cdr3_aa: CASKRTATDTQYF; cdr3_nt: TGTGCCAGTAAAAGAACAGCCACAGATACGCAGTATTTT
j_call: TRBJ2-7; d_call: TRBD1; v_call: TRBV6-5; cdr3_aa: CASRPQGAGNEQYF; cdr3_nt: TGTGCCAGCAGACCACAGGGGGCCGGGAACGAGCAGTACTTC
j_call: TRBJ2-6; d_call: TRBD2; v_call: TRBV4-2; cdr3_aa: CASTEREISGANVLTF; cdr3_nt: TGTGCCAGCACGGAGCGGGAGATTTCTGGGGCCAACGTCCTGACTTTC
j_call: TRBJ2-7; d_call: TRBD1; v_call: TRBV28; cdr3_aa: CASSLDRVRDEQYF; cdr3_nt: TGTGCCAGCAGCCTGGACAGGGTCCGCGACGAGCAGTACTTC